This T cell receptor beta chain came from a study of Graves' ophthalmopathy and Graves' hyperthyroidism. CDR1 is PRHDT, CDR2 FYEKMQ, per germline (reference sequence). The ends lost 6 bases at V and 10 bases at J; junction bases unmatched: 8. CDR3 length: 15 amino acids. The TCR beta CDR3 regions underwent amplification from RNA transcripts. An opening RT-PCR round employed HTBI primers and preceded a second-round multiplex PCR. A single record per CDR3 protein comes from TCRdb applying MiXCR to the multiplex PCR reads. The sample lists around 1.1 million distinct CDR3 sequences; about two fifths were seen once.

The V call is TRBV13, the J call TRBJ1-6; TRBD1 aligns across 11 bases. The sequence was obtained from an adult man with Graves' hyperthyroidism. The specimen sequenced was peripheral blood or thyroid tissue (not recorded which). In nucleotides, the CDR3 is TGTGCCAGCAGGGACACCGGGACAGGGGGATCACCCCTCCACTTT. It specifies CASRDTGTGGSPLHF.